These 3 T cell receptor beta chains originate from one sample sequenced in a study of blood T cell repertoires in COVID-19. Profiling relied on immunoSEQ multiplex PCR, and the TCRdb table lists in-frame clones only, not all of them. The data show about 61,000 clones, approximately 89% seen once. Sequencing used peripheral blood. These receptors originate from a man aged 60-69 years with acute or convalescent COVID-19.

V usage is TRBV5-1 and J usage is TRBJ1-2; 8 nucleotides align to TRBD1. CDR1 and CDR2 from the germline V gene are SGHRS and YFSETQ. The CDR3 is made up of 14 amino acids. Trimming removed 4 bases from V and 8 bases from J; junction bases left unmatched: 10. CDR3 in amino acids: CASSALQGASGYTF. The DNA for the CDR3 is TGCGCCAGCAGCGCCCTCCAGGGGGCATCGGGCTACACCTTC.

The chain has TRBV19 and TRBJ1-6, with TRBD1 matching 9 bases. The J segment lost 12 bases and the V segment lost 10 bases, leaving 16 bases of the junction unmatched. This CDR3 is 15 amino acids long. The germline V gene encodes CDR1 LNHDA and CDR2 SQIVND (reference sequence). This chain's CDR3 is CAIPTRGQGGGPLHF. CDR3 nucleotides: TGTGCCATTCCCACTAGGGGACAGGGAGGTGGACCCCTCCACTTT.

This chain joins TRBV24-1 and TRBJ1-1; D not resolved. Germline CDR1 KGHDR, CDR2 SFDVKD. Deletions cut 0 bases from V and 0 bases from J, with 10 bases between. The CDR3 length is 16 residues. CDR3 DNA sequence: TGTGCCACCAGTGATTTGGGCCGGGTTTTGAACACTGAAGCTTTCTTT. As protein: CATSDLGRVLNTEAFF.